This TCR beta chain was found in a study of shared clonotypes between healthy human individuals. As for the study in general: Donors had three CD4 naive, three CD4 memory, two CD8 naive and one CD8 memory plate apiece. Broader study findings: It was the few donors that limited the genetic and exposure-history diversity represented. As a rule, naive subsets had a larger estimated richness than memory subsets.

This CDR3 spans 14 amino acids. The germline V and J ends were trimmed by 5 bases and 1 base, with 11 bases remaining between them. Germline CDR1 MNHEY, CDR2 SMNVEV (reference sequence). Remarks on this clone: Its antigen is not identified.

As originally analysed: ImmunoSEQ junction-only sequences lacked quality scores, so their filtering differed. The protocol was immunoSEQ multiplex PCR, while the TCRdb copy is restricted to in-frame clones and leaves out a portion. V and J calls and clone size are those listed in that table; D and trimming were worked out from the DNA. Of approximately 2.5 million clones listed, about 92% were seen once; the top ten hold about 0.13%. The chain carries TRBV27 and TRBJ2-5; D is perhaps TRBD2 (7 bases). What was sequenced was naive CD4+ T cells sorted from blood. The subset is: CD45RA+ positively selected. The receptor comes from a man aged 18 to 29 in good health. The CDR3 DNA follows: TGTGCCAGCAGTCCCGGGGGGCCCCAAGAGACCCAGTACTTC. Protein: CASSPGGPQETQYF.